The sequence of this TCR beta chain was determined in a study of OX40 agonist ivuxolimab in advanced cancers. Germline loops: CDR1 SNHLY, CDR2 FYNNEI. The CDR3 is 15 residues long. Trimming took off 3 bases at V and 6 bases at J, with 15 bases between the two ends. This clone has at least ten counts. Autoimmune disease history or systemic immunosuppression was exclusionary. The data were produced by immunoSEQ multiplex PCR, yet TCRdb's version contains in-frame clones alone and is incomplete. The sample lists roughly 89,000 clones; 90% were seen once. The origin of this receptor is an adult with an advanced solid tumor such as melanoma, head and neck, liver or kidney cancer. V is TRBV2 and J is TRBJ1-5; tentatively, D is TRBD1 (6 bases). Sequenced material: CD4+ or CD8+ T cells sorted from blood, taken in a trial of the OX40 agonist ivuxolimab. The CDR3 bases are TGTGCCAGCAGTGACGGGCAGGGGTTTAGTCAGCCCCAGCATTTT. Translated, it gives CASSDGQGFSQPQHF.